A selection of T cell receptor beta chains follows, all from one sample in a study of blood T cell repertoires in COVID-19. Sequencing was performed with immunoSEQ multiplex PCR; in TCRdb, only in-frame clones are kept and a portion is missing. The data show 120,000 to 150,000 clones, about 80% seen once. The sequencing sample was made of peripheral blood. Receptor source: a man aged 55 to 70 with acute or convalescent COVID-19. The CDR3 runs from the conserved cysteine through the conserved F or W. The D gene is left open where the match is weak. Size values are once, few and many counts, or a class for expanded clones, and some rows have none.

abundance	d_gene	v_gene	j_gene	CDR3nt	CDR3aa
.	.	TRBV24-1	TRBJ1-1	TGTGCCACCAGTGATTCCCATCGGACTACTGAAGCTTTCTTT	CATSDSHRTTEAFF
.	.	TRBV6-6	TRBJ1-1	TGTGCCAGCAGTTTTAGAACTGAAGCTTTCTTT	CASSFRTEAFF
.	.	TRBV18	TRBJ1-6	TGTGCCAGCTCACCGGAAGGGGTGTCACCCCTCCACTTT	CASSPEGVSPLHF
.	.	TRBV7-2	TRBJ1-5	TGTGCCAGCAGCCTCCGGGGAGGGGATCAGCCCCAGCATTTT	CASSLRGGDQPQHF
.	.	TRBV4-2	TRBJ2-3	TGTGCCAGCAGCCAAGATCCCGGGGAGACAGATACGCAGTATTTT	CASSQDPGETDTQYF
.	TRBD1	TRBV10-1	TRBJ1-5	TGCGCCAGCAGTGACTCGACAGGGGCCAGCAATCAGCCCCAGCATTTT	CASSDSTGASNQPQHF
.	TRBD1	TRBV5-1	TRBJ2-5	TGCGCCAGCCAACAGGGGCAAGAGACCCAGTACTTC	CASQQGQETQYF
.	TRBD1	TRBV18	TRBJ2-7	TGTGCCAGCTCACCCAACAGGGGAGCCTACGAGCAGTACTTC	CASSPNRGAYEQYF
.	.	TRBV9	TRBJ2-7	TGTGCCAGCAGCGTTACGGACAACATTTACGAGCAGTACTTC	CASSVTDNIYEQYF
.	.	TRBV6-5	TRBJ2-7	TGTGCCAGCAGGTCCGGGACATGGGGCGACGAGCAGTACTTC	CASRSGTWGDEQYF
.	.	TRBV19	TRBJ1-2	TGTGCCAGTATGTATTCCGGGACATCGAACTATGGCTACACCTTC	CASMYSGTSNYGYTF
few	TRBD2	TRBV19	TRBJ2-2	TGTGCCAGTAGTGTCGGACTAGCGGCGAACACCGGGGAGCTGTTTTTT	CASSVGLAANTGELFF
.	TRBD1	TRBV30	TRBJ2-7	TGTGCCTGGAGTGCTAAGACAGGGGGCTTCATTTCCTACGAGCAGTACTTC	CAWSAKTGGFISYEQYF
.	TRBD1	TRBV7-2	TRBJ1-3	TGTGCCAGCAGCTTAAACAGGGGAGTTACTGGAAACACCATATATTTT	CASSLNRGVTGNTIYF
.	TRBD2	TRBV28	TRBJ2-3	TGTGCCAGCAGTCTCCCACTAGCGGGGTTCACAGATACGCAGTATTTT	CASSLPLAGFTDTQYF
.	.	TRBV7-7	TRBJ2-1	TGTGCTAGCAGCTCTCAGGTGAACTCCTACAATGAGCAGTTCTTC	CASSSQVNSYNEQFF
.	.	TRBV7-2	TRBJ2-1	TGTGCCAGCAGCTTCTCGCGCGGAGCCATCTACAATGAGCAGTTCTTC	CASSFSRGAIYNEQFF
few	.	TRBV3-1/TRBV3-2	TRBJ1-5	TGTGCCAGCAGCCACTTGGGAGGGGATCAGCCCCAGCATTTT	CASSHLGGDQPQHF
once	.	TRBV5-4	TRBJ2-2	TGTGCCAGCAGCCCTTCTAGGGGGGGCTTGACCGGGGAGCTGTTTTTT	CASSPSRGGLTGELFF
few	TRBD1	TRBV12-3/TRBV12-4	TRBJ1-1	TGTGCCAGCAGCCGAGACAGGGGCCGAGCTTTCTTT	CASSRDRGRAFF
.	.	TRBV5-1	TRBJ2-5	TGCGCCAGCAGCTTAGATACAGGGATTCCCCGCCAAGAGACCCAGTACTTC	CASSLDTGIPRQETQYF
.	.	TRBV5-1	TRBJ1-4	TGCGCCAGCAGCCAAGGCACACAGAATGAAAAACTGTTTTTT	CASSQGTQNEKLFF
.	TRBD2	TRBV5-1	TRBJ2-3	TGCGCCAGCAGTCGAGCGGGAGTTGAGGCAGATACGCAGTATTTT	CASSRAGVEADTQYF
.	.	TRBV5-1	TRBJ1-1	TGCGCCAGCAGCTTGGGGCGGCGGTATGAAGCTTTCTTT	CASSLGRRYEAFF
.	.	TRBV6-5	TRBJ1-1	TGTGCCAGCAGTTACGCGGTGAACACTGAAGCTTTCTTT	CASSYAVNTEAFF